Each of the 19 T cell receptor beta chains below was sequenced from the same sample in a study of beta chain features in type 1 diabetes. Since all of the isolated RNA was reverse transcribed, expressed TCRB transcripts were what got sequenced. Data came from immunoSEQ multiplex PCR; TCRdb stores just in-frame clones and leaves some out. Of roughly 610,000 clones listed, roughly 16% were seen once; the top ten hold around 0.1%. Source material: naive CD4+ T cells from blood. The receptors derive from a man younger than 35 in good health.

This clone occurred a few times. The chain is built from TRBV28 and TRBJ2-7; TRBD2 agrees at 12 bases. This CDR3 contains 15 residues. Germline V CDR1 and CDR2: MDHEN, SYDVKM. J lost 6 bases, V lost 4 bases, and 7 bases had no gene match. The CDR3 sequence: CASSSPGTSGSEQYF. The CDR3 DNA reads as TGTGCCAGCAGTTCCCCCGGGACTAGCGGGTCCGAGCAGTACTTC.

Only one count was recorded for this clone. This chain connects TRBV6-1 to TRBJ2-1; 13 bases match TRBD2. Losses at the gene ends were 7 bases for V and 9 bases for J; bases not matched to a gene: 6. The CDR3 runs 14 residues. Germline CDR1 and CDR2: MNHNS and SASEGT. CDR3 amino acids: CASTPGLAGLEQFF. CDR3 nucleotides: TGTGCCAGCACCCCGGGACTAGCGGGACTTGAGCAGTTCTTC.

This chain links TRBV5-4 with TRBJ1-1; 9 bases fit TRBD1. With V trimmed by 4 bases and J by 0 bases, 1 base remained unmatched. The CDR3 has 14 residues. Germline lookup yields CDR1 SGHNT and CDR2 YYREEE (reference sequence). The CDR3 nucleotides read TGTGCCAGCAGCCGACAGGGGGTGAACACTGAAGCTTTCTTT. This translates into CASSRQGVNTEAFF.

The sample holds a few counts of this clone. The chain couples TRBV4-3 to TRBJ1-6, with TRBD1 identical over 8 bases. The CDR3 is 14 amino acids. CDR1 and CDR2 (germline): LGHNA, YSLEER. V lost 0 bases, J lost 13 bases, and 5 bases stayed unmatched. In DNA form, the CDR3 reads TGCGCCAGCAGCCAAGATCCCACAGGGGGGCCCCTCCACTTT. Encoded protein: CASSQDPTGGPLHF.

The genes are TRBV10-3 and TRBJ2-2, with TRBD2 matching over 10 bases. CDR3 size: 17 residues. With 7 bases clipped from V and 3 bases from J, the junction kept 11 bases outside the gene matches. Per germline, CDR1 ENHRY and CDR2 SYGVKD. CDR3 amino acids: CAITGASGSRDTGELFF. The CDR3, as DNA: TGTGCCATCACTGGGGCTAGCGGGAGCAGGGACACCGGGGAGCTGTTTTTT.

This clone was detected only a few times. The same CDR3 is also encoded by other DNA sequences in this sample. The genes are TRBV20-1 and TRBJ2-5, with D maybe TRBD2 (5 bases). This CDR3 region has 11 residues. CDR1 and CDR2 from the germline V gene are DFQATT and SNEGSKA (reference sequence). Trimming removed 1 base from V and 5 bases from J, with 5 bases in between. The CDR3 DNA reads TGCAGTGCTAGAGCGGGGGAGACCCAGTACTTC. This sequence encodes CSARAGETQYF.

Only one count was recorded for this clone. The chain employs TRBV9 and TRBJ2-5, with D unresolved. V was shortened by 0 bases and J by 2 bases, with 14 bases between the two germline ends. Germline V CDR1 and CDR2: SGDLS, YYNGEE. The CDR3 runs to 16 residues. DNA for the CDR3: TGTGCCAGCAGCGTAGCTGCTGCGCGGAATCAAGAGACCCAGTACTTC. Protein sequence: CASSVAAARNQETQYF.

This clone has a handful of counts. This chain connects TRBV14 to TRBJ1-2; 10 bases are a match to TRBD1. J was trimmed by 4 bases and V by 2 bases; bases with no gene match: 4. This CDR3 region has 15 residues. The germline gives CDR1 SGHDN, CDR2 FVKESK. The CDR3, as DNA: TGTGCCAGCAGCCAAAAGGGACAGGGGCCCTATGGCTACACCTTC. Protein product: CASSQKGQGPYGYTF.

This clone occurred a few times. The rearrangement uses TRBV9 and TRBJ1-2; 9 nucleotides align to TRBD1. The CDR3 is 14 amino acids. Germline V CDR1 and CDR2: SGDLS, YYNGEE. V gave up 4 bases and J gave up 6 bases; unmatched junction bases: 7. CDR3 residues: CASSKYRGLDGYTF. The DNA for the CDR3 is TGTGCCAGCAGCAAATACAGGGGGCTGGATGGCTACACCTTC.

V usage is TRBV19 and J usage is TRBJ2-1; TRBD2 matches at 13 bases. CDR3 length equals 16 residues. J lost 4 bases, V lost 5 bases, and 5 bases had no gene match. In germline, CDR1 is LNHDA, CDR2 SQIVND (reference sequence). CDR3 amino acids: CASSSGLAGRYNEQFF. The CDR3 DNA is TGTGCCAGTAGTTCGGGACTAGCGGGAAGGTACAATGAGCAGTTCTTC.

The genes are TRBV2 and TRBJ2-6; D is uncertain. V was cut by 3 bases and J by 4 bases, with 10 bases left in between. Germline-derived CDR1 and CDR2 are SNHLY and FYNNEI. This CDR3 is built from 15 residues. Here the CDR3 DNA reads TGTGCCAGCAGTGACTCGGCGTCCGGGGCCAACGTCCTGACTTTC. Protein sequence: CASSDSASGANVLTF.

V usage is TRBV6-5 and J usage is TRBJ2-5; D uncertain. Germline CDR1 and CDR2: MNHEY and SVGAGI. The CDR3 is 12 amino acids. V was clipped by 4 bases and J by 9 bases, with 12 bases between them. As DNA, the CDR3 is TGTGCCAGCAGTTTTCTTACTCCCTCCCAGTACTTC. It translates to CASSFLTPSQYF.

This clone was observed a handful of times. The rearrangement joins TRBV9 to TRBJ1-1; no reliable D call. Trimming took 0 bases from V and 0 from J, leaving 9 bases between them. Per the germline V gene, CDR1 is SGDLS and CDR2 is YYNGEE. The CDR3 runs to 15 residues. The CDR3 sequence is CASSVDLAMNTEAFF. The CDR3 DNA sequence: TGTGCCAGCAGCGTAGATCTGGCAATGAACACTGAAGCTTTCTTT.

This chain uses TRBV30 with TRBJ1-1; D not resolved. V lost 6 bases, J lost 1 base, and 18 bases lay in between. Germline V gives CDR1 GTSNPN, CDR2 SVGIG (reference sequence). CDR3 size: 15 residues. The CDR3 loop is CACDGVSRWNTEAFF. The CDR3 DNA reads TGTGCCTGCGATGGGGTCTCCCGGTGGAACACTGAAGCTTTCTTT.

To note about this clone: Other nucleotide sequences from this sample produce the same CDR3. The chain joins TRBV9 to TRBJ2-2; TRBD2 matches at 11 bases. The CDR3 consists of 16 residues. V lost 0 bases and J lost 2; bases outside the gene matches: 0. CDR1 and CDR2 from the germline V gene are SGDLS and YYNGEE. CDR3 sequence: CASSVGLAGNTGELFF. For the CDR3, the DNA is TGTGCCAGCAGCGTAGGACTAGCGGGAAACACCGGGGAGCTGTTTTTT.

The chain is built from TRBV21-1 and TRBJ2-7; the D call TRBD1 from the table was never checked on the DNA. TRBV21-1 is assigned pseudogene status. The CDR3 is 15 residues long. The CDR3 sequence: CASSRDRQVHYEQYF. The CDR3 nucleotides are TGTGCCAGCAGCAGGGACAGGCAGGTGCACTACGAGCAGTACTTC.

The chain links TRBV5-6 to TRBJ1-1; D remains unclear. Between the trimmed V and J ends, which lost 6 bases and 1 base, there was a span of 19 bases. This CDR3 spans 16 amino acids. The germline CDR1 and CDR2 sequences are SGHDT and YYEEEE. The CDR3 spells CASNPTGGGRNTEAFF. The CDR3 DNA reads TGTGCCAGCAACCCTACCGGAGGAGGTAGGAACACTGAAGCTTTCTTT.

This sequence joins TRBV7-2 and TRBJ2-2; 7 nucleotides line up with TRBD2. The CDR3 extends over 14 amino acids. Trimming took 7 bases from V and 8 from J; bases not matched to a gene: 10. Germline CDR1 reads SGHTA; CDR2 reads FQGNSA. Here the CDR3 DNA reads TGTGCCAGCACCCGGGAGGCGCTTTTGGGGGAGCTGTTTTTT. Residues: CASTREALLGELFF.

This clone was recorded at least ten times. The chain recombines TRBV14 with TRBJ2-1; 13 bases match TRBD2. The V gene end was trimmed by 0 bases and the J gene end by 16 bases; junction bases not matched to a gene: 6. This CDR3 comprises 14 residues. Germline V gene lookup returns CDR1 SGHDN and CDR2 FVKESK. The CDR3 region has the DNA TGTGCCAGCAGCCAAGATTGGACTAGCGGGAGCCAATTCTTC. Amino acids: CASSQDWTSGSQFF.